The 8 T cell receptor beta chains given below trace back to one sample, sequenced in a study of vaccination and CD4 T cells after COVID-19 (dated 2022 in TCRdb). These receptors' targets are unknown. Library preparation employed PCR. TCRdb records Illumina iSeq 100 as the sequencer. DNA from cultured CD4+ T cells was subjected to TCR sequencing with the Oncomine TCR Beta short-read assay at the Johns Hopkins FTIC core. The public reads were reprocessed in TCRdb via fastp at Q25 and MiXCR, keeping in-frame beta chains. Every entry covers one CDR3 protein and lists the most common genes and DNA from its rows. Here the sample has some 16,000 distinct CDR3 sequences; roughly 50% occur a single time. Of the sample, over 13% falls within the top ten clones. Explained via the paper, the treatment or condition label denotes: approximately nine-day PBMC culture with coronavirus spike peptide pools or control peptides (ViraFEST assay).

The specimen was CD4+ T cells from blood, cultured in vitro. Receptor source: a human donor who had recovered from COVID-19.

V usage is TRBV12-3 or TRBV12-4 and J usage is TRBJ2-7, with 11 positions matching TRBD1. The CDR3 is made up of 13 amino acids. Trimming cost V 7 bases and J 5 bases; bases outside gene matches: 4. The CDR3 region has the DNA TGTGCCAGCATCCGGACAGGGGGCAACGAGCAGTACTTC. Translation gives CASIRTGGNEQYF.

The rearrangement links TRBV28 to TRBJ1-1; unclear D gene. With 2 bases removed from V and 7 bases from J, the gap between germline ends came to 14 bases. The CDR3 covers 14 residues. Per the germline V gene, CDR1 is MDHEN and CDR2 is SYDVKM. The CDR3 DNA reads TGTGCCAGCAGTTTACGGCTGGGCGGGGTTGAAGCTTTCTTT. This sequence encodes CASSLRLGGVEAFF.

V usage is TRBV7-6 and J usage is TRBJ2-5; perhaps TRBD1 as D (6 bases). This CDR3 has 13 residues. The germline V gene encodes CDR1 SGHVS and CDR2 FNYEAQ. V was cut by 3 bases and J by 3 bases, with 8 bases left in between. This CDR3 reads CASSFRTEETQYF. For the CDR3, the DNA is TGTGCCAGCAGCTTTCGGACAGAAGAGACCCAGTACTTC.

In DNA, the CDR3 is TGCAGTGCCAAGCGGGTGGGGAGACTGAACACTGAAGCTTTCTTT. It yields the protein CSAKRVGRLNTEAFF. V is TRBV20-1 and J is TRBJ1-1; D unclear. The CDR3 totals 15 residues. The germline V gene has CDR1 DFQATT and CDR2 SNEGSKA (reference sequence). V dropped 6 bases and J dropped 0 bases, with 17 bases sitting between them.

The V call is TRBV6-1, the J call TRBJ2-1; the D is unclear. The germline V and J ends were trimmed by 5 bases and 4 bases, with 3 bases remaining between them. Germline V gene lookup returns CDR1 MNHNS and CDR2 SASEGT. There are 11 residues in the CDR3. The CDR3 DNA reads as TGTGCCAGCAGTCGTTACAATGAGCAGTTCTTC. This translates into CASSRYNEQFF.

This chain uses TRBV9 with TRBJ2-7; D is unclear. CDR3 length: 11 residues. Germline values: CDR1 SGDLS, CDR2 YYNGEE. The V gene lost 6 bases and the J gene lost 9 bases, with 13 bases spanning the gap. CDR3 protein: CASTCPSGQYF. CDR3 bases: TGTGCCAGCACCTGCCCAAGTGGGCAGTACTTC.

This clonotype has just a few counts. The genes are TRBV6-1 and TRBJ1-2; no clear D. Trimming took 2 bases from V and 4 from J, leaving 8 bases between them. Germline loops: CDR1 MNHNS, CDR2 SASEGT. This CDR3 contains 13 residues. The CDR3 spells CASSEFGSYGYTF. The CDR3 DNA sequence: TGTGCCAGCAGTGAATTCGGCAGCTATGGCTACACCTTC.

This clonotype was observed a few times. The CDR3 nucleotides are TGCGCCAGCAGTTCGACAGGGGGCGTTTATAATTCACCCCTCCACTTT. Translation gives CASSSTGGVYNSPLHF. The chain is built from TRBV5-1 and TRBJ1-6; 10 bases align to TRBD1. There are 16 residues in the CDR3. In germline, CDR1 is SGHRS, CDR2 YFSETQ. The V segment lost 5 bases and the J segment 4 bases; nucleotides outside the gene matches: 6.